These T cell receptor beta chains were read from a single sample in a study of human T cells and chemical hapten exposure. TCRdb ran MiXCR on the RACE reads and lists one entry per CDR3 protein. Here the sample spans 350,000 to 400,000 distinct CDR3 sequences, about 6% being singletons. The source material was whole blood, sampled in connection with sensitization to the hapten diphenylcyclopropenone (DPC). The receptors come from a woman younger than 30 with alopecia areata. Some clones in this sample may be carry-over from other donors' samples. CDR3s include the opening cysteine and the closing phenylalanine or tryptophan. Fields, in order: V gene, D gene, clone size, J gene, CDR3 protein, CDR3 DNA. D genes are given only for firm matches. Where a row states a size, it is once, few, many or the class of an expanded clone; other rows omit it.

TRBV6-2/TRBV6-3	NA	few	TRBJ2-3	CASSYSSALPQSDTQYF	TGTGCCAGCAGTTACTCGAGCGCTTTACCGCAGTCAGATACGCAGTATTTT
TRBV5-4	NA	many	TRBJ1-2	CASSYRAPLYGYTF	TGTGCCAGCAGCTACAGGGCGCCCCTCTATGGCTACACCTTC
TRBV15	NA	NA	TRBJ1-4	CATRPREDDGEKLFF	TGTGCCACCAGGCCCCGGGAGGATGACGGTGAAAAACTGTTTTTT
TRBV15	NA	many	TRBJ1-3	CATSRDHPDTIYF	TGTGCCACCAGCAGAGATCACCCGGACACCATATATTTT
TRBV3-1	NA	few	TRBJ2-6	CASSHTGRSGANVLTF	TGTGCCAGCAGCCATACAGGCCGCTCTGGGGCCAACGTCCTGACTTTC
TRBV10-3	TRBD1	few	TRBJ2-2	CAIRGQAATGELFF	TGTGCCATCAGAGGACAGGCGGCGACCGGGGAGCTGTTTTTT
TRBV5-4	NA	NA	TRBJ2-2	CASSLPRSGELFF	TGTGCCAGCAGCCTACCTAGGTCCGGGGAGCTGTTTTTT
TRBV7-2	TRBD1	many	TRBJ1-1	CASSSGPTGLTEAFF	TGTGCCAGCAGCTCCGGTCCGACAGGGTTAACTGAAGCTTTCTTT
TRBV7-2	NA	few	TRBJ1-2	CASSLEQGYGYGYTF	TGTGCCAGCAGCTTAGAGCAGGGTTACGGCTATGGCTACACCTTC
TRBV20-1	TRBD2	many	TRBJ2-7	CSARDQGTSGGAREQYF	TGCAGTGCTAGAGATCAGGGGACTAGCGGGGGGGCTAGGGAGCAGTACTTC
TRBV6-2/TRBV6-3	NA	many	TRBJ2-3	CASSNTDTQYF	TGTGCCAGCAGTAACACAGATACGCAGTATTTT
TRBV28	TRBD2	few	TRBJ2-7	CASSFLPGGIYEQYF	TGTGCCAGCAGTTTCTTGCCGGGGGGGATCTACGAGCAGTACTTC
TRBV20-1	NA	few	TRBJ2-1	CSASVTGTDEQFF	TGCAGTGCTAGCGTAACAGGGACCGATGAGCAGTTCTTC
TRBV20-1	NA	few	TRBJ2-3	CSATSTVGLSLTDTQYF	TGCAGTGCTACCTCTACTGTGGGACTCTCCCTCACAGATACGCAGTATTTT
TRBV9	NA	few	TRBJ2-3	CASSPRSQTIRTDTQYF	TGTGCCAGCAGCCCCCGCTCCCAGACTATCCGCACAGATACGCAGTATTTT
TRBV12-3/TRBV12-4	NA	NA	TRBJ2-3	CASQSAGATDTQYF	TGTGCCAGCCAGAGTGCGGGGGCCACAGATACGCAGTATTTT
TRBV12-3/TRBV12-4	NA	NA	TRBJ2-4	CASGTGPNIQYF	TGTGCCAGCGGGACTGGACCAAACATTCAGTACTTC
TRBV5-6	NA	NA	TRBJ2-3	CASSRGLQLTDTQYF	TGTGCCAGCAGCAGGGGACTCCAACTCACAGATACGCAGTATTTT